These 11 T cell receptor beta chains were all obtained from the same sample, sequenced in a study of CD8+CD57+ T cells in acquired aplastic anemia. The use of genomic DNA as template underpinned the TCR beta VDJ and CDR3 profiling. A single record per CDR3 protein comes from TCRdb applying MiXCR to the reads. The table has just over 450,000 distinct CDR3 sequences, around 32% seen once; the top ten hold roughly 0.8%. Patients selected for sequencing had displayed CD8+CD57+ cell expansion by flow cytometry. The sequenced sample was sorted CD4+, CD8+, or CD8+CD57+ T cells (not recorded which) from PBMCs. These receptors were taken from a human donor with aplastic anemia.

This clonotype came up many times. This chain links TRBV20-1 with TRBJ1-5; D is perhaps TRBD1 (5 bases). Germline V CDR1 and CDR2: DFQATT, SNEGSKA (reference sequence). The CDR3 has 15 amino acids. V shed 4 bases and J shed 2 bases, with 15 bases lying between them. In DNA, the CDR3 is TGCAGTGCTAAAGCGCAGGGTTGGGGCAATCAGCCCCAGCATTTT. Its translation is CSAKAQGWGNQPQHF.

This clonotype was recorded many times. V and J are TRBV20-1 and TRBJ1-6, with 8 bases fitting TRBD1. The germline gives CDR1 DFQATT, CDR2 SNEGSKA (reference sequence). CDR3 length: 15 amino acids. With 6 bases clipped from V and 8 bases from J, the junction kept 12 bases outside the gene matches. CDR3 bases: TGCAGTGCCACCCTCTCGACAGGGGCGGATTCACCCCTCCACTTT. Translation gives CSATLSTGADSPLHF.

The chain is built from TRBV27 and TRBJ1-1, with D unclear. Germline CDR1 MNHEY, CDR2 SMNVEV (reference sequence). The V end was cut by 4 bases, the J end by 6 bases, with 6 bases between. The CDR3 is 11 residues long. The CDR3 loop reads CASSSRAEAFF. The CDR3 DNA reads TGTGCCAGCAGTTCACGGGCTGAAGCTTTCTTT.

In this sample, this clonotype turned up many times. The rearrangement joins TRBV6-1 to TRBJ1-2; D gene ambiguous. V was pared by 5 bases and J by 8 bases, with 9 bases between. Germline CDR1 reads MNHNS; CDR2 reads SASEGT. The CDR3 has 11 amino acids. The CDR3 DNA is TGTGCCAGCAGTACCAACGGGGGCTACACCTTC. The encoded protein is CASSTNGGYTF.

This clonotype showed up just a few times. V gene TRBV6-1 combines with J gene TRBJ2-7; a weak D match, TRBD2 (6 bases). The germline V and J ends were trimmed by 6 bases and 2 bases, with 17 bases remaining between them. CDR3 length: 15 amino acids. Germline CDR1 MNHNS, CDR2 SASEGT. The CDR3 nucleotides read TGTGCCAGCAGCAACCAACGGGACTTGACCTACGAGCAGTACTTC. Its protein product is CASSNQRDLTYEQYF.

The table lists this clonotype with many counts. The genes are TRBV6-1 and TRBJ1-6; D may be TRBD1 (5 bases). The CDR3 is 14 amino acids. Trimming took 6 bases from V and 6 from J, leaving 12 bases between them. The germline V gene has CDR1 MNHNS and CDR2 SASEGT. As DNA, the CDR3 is TGTGCCAGCAGCCCGGCAGGGTCTAATTCACCCCTCCACTTT. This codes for CASSPAGSNSPLHF.

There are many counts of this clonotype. This CDR3 is CASSQFVYGYTF. CDR3 DNA sequence: TGTGCCAGCAGCCAATTCGTCTATGGCTACACCTTC. The chain joins TRBV16 to TRBJ1-2; no clear D. The CDR3 length is 12 residues. The V end lost 1 base, the J end lost 4 bases, and 4 bases lay between the germline ends. Germline V CDR1 and CDR2: KGHSY, FQNENV.

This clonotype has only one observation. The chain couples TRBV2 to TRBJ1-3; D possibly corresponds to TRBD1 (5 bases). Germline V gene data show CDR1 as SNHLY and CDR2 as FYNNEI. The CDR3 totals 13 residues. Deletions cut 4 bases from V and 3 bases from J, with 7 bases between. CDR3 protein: CASSGQNGNTIYF. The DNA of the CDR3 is TGTGCCAGCAGTGGACAGAATGGAAACACCATATATTTT.

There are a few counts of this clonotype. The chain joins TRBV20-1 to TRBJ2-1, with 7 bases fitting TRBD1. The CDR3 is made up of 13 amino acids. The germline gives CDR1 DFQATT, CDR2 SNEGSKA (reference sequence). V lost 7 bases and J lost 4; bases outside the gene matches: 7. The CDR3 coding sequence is TGCAGTGTTCACCGGGACAGTTACAATGAGCAGTTCTTC. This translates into CSVHRDSYNEQFF.

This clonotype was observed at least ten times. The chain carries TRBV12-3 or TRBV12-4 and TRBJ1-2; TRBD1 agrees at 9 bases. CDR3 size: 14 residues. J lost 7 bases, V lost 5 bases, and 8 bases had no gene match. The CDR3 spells CASSRTGVLLGYTF. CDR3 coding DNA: TGTGCCAGCAGTCGGACAGGGGTTTTGCTTGGCTACACCTTC.

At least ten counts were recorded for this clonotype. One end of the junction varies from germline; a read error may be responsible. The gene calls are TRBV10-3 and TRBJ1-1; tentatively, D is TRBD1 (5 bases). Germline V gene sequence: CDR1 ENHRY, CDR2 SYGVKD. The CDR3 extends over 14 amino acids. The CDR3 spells CAIIEGPLTAEAFF. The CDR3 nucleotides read TGTGCCATCATTGAGGGACCGCTAACCGCTGAAGCTTTCTTT.